This T cell receptor (beta chain) is from a study of PD-1 blockade in classical Hodgkin lymphoma. General observations from the study: CD4+ TCR diversity climbed significantly by C4D1, unlike CD8+ TCR diversity. Relapsed/refractory patients reportedly had lower baseline diversity than newly diagnosed patients. Those achieving complete response showed baseline diversity like newly diagnosed patients. Patients starting nivolumab less than 1 year after ASCT had lower diversity and were excluded from later analyses.

A remark on this clone: Its matching antigen is unknown.

V was trimmed by 3 bases and J by 4 bases, leaving 19 bases between them. Per germline, CDR1 SGHKS and CDR2 YYEKEE (reference sequence). This CDR3 is 17 amino acids long. The assay was immunoSEQ multiplex PCR, and TCRdb's table has in-frame clones only and misses some. In the table there are tens of thousands of clones, 82% of which are singletons. As for time point: cycle 4 day 1 (C4D1), after five to seven weeks of nivolumab. Every single patient, without exception, relapsed after autologous stem cell transplantation, and brentuximab vedotin exposure varied. This chain uses TRBV5-5 with TRBJ2-2; the D gene is possibly TRBD1 (5 bases). This sample comprised peripheral blood mononuclear cells (PBMCs), obtained before the fourth cycle of nivolumab. The clonotype was recovered from a human donor with classical Hodgkin lymphoma. The CDR3 loop is CASSSFAPRGGTGELFF. The CDR3 DNA reads as TGTGCCAGCAGCTCCTTTGCCCCTAGGGGCGGCACCGGGGAGCTGTTTTTT.